The 3 T cell receptor beta chains in this list originate from one sample, sequenced in a study of T-cell memory formation after mild COVID-19. TCRdb independently ran MiXCR on the 5' RACE reads; one entry per CDR3 protein. The sample lists about 540,000 distinct CDR3 sequences, over 20% occurring once. Sequencing was performed on PBMCs or a T cell subset sorted from them (not recorded which). These receptors were taken from an adult woman who had mild COVID-19 (a few samples of this study predate the infection). Cell type and time point are not known.

J is TRBJ2-7 and V is TRBV9; D is perhaps TRBD2 (5 bases). V lost 4 bases and J lost 7, with 12 bases in between. The germline V gene has CDR1 SGDLS and CDR2 YYNGEE. CDR3 length: 12 amino acids. DNA of the CDR3: TGTGCCAGCAGCACCGAACCGGGGGAGCAGTACTTC. This sequence encodes CASSTEPGEQYF.

The genes are TRBV10-3 and TRBJ2-7, with TRBD1 identical over 7 bases. V trimming: 2 bases; J trimming: 3 bases; junction bases outside the gene matches: 16. Looked up from germline, CDR1 is ENHRY and CDR2 is SYGVKD. CDR3 size: 18 residues. The CDR3 coding sequence is TGTGCCATCAGTGAGCCCTCCGGGACAGCATTTATAAGCTACGAGCAGTACTTC. This gives the protein CAISEPSGTAFISYEQYF.

The CDR3 protein is CASSQYATNEKLFF. The CDR3 DNA sequence: TGTGCCAGCAGCCAATACGCAACTAATGAAAAACTGTTTTTT. V usage is TRBV14 and J usage is TRBJ1-4; D remains unclear. The V gene lost 2 bases and the J gene lost 0 bases, with 4 bases spanning the gap. There are 14 residues in the CDR3. Germline V gene sequence: CDR1 SGHDN, CDR2 FVKESK.